The 16 T cell receptor beta chains given below trace back to one sample, sequenced in a study of blood T cells in healthy people across ages. Next came a second PCR, run for 7 to 11 cycles, which used a sample-barcoded 5' primer along with a J-beta primer mix. TCRdb reprocessed the 5' RACE reads with MiXCR, giving one entry per CDR3 protein. Among hundreds of thousands of distinct CDR3 sequences listed, around half were seen once. Sequenced material: blood. These TCRs come from a woman in her sixties or seventies in good health.

This rearrangement joins TRBV27 to TRBJ2-7; D perhaps matches TRBD1 (6 bases). This CDR3 has 14 amino acids. Trimming took off 6 bases at V and 3 bases at J, with 15 bases between the two ends. Germline lookup yields CDR1 MNHEY and CDR2 SMNVEV (reference sequence). This CDR3 is CASRLGGNFYEQYF. The CDR3, as DNA: TGTGCCAGCAGGCTAGGGGGTAACTTCTACGAGCAGTACTTC.

CDR3 loop: CASSELLGGNEQFF. CDR3 nucleotide sequence: TGTGCCAGCAGTGAATTATTAGGGGGTAATGAGCAGTTCTTC. This sequence joins TRBV6-1 and TRBJ2-1; D might be TRBD1 (6 bases). The CDR3 contains 14 residues. V lost 2 bases, J lost 7 bases, and 12 bases lay in between. Looked up from germline, CDR1 is MNHNS and CDR2 is SASEGT.

Turning to this clonotype: A much bigger clone sits one base away, suggesting this may be a read error. V and J are TRBV29-1 and TRBJ2-1, with a tentative D call TRBD1 (6 bases). Germline CDR1 is SQVTM and CDR2 is ANQGSEA. This CDR3 has 14 amino acids. V dropped 1 base and J dropped 8 bases, with 15 bases sitting between them. CDR3 in DNA: TGCAGCGTTGAAGGGGGACATGCGGGCGATGAGCAGTTCTTC. Translated: CSVEGGHAGDEQFF.

Many counts were recorded for this clonotype. The V and J genes are TRBV14 and TRBJ2-1; D perhaps matches TRBD1 (5 bases). Between the trimmed V and J ends, which lost 4 bases and 3 bases, there was a span of 10 bases. The CDR3 sequence is 14 residues long. Germline V gene sequence: CDR1 SGHDN, CDR2 FVKESK. CDR3 DNA sequence: TGTGCCAGCAGCCCAGCAGGGATCTACAATGAGCAGTTCTTC. Protein sequence: CASSPAGIYNEQFF.

The V and J genes are TRBV5-4 and TRBJ2-1; TRBD1 or TRBD2 may be the D gene (6 bases each). The germline CDR1 and CDR2 sequences are SGHNT and YYREEE (reference sequence). Between the trimmed V and J ends, which lost 4 bases and 9 bases, there was a span of 17 bases. This CDR3 has 14 residues. In DNA form, the CDR3 reads TGTGCCAGCAGCCCCGGAGGGACAATCCCTGAGCAGTTCTTC. Translation: CASSPGGTIPEQFF.

The genes are TRBV2 and TRBJ2-3, with unresolved D. Germline assignment: CDR1 SNHLY and CDR2 FYNNEI. Trimming pared 6 bases from V and 5 bases from J, leaving 9 bases between. There are 12 residues in the CDR3. As DNA, the CDR3 is TGTGCCAGCAGGACCGGCGGAGATACGCAGTATTTT. Protein product: CASRTGGDTQYF.

CDR3 protein: CSATSGRRASTDTQYF. The CDR3 bases are TGCAGTGCCACTAGCGGGAGAAGAGCTAGCACAGATACGCAGTATTTT. The V call is TRBV20-1, the J call TRBJ2-3; TRBD2 matches 11 bases. Germline CDR1 reads DFQATT; CDR2 reads SNEGSKA (reference sequence). Losses at the gene ends were 6 bases for V and 0 bases for J; bases not matched to a gene: 8. The CDR3 sequence is 16 residues long.

In its sample, this clonotype was seen a few times. CDR3 in amino acids: CASSLTKRTEAFF. Here the CDR3 DNA reads TGTGCCAGCAGCTTAACAAAACGGACTGAAGCTTTCTTT. The chain is built from TRBV7-3 and TRBJ1-1; D remains ambiguous. In germline, CDR1 is SGHTA, CDR2 FQGTGA. The CDR3 loop spans 13 amino acids. The ends were cut back, 0 bases at V and 5 bases at J, with 7 bases in the middle.

The V call is TRBV20-1, the J call TRBJ2-3; a possible D gene is TRBD2 (5 bases). CDR1 is DFQATT and CDR2 is SNEGSKA in the germline V gene (reference sequence). The CDR3 spans 15 residues. Deletions cut 6 bases from V and 0 bases from J, with 16 bases between. CDR3 bases: TGCAGTGCCCCAGGAGGAACAGCTAGCACAGATACGCAGTATTTT. Protein sequence: CSAPGGTASTDTQYF.

On this clonotype: An end of the junction does not agree with germline; a read error may underlie this. The chain is built from TRBV24-1 and TRBJ2-7, with 8 bases identical to TRBD1. The germline CDR1 and CDR2 sequences are KGHDR and SFDVKD. This CDR3 has 17 amino acids. In DNA form, the CDR3 reads TGTGCCGCCAGTGATCGACAGGGGCCGTCGGGGAGTTACGAGCAGTACTTC. Translation: CAASDRQGPSGSYEQYF.

This clonotype was seen ten or more times. This chain joins TRBV7-2 and TRBJ2-3, with D possibly matching TRBD2 (6 bases). The V gene lost 1 base and the J gene lost 5 bases, with 13 bases spanning the gap. Germline CDR1 SGHTA, CDR2 FQGNSA. CDR3 length equals 15 residues. The CDR3 DNA reads as TGTGCCAGCAGCTTAGACGGGAGTAAACAAGATACGCAGTATTTT. It encodes CASSLDGSKQDTQYF.

The genes are TRBV6-5 and TRBJ2-1; TRBD1 is a possible D gene (7 bases). CDR3 length: 14 amino acids. The germline V and J ends were trimmed by 8 bases and 7 bases, with 18 bases remaining between them. Germline assignment: CDR1 MNHEY and CDR2 SVGAGI. CDR3 residues: CASEQGKGLNEQFF. For the CDR3, the DNA is TGTGCCAGCGAACAGGGGAAGGGACTGAATGAGCAGTTCTTC.

The V and J genes are TRBV29-1 and TRBJ1-1; 8 bases are a match to TRBD1. The CDR3 has 14 residues. Germline V lookup: CDR1 SQVTM, CDR2 ANQGSEA. Trimming at V came to 4 bases and at J to 4 bases, leaving 8 bases not matched to a gene. CDR3: CSVASGQGFTEAFF. DNA of the CDR3: TGCAGCGTTGCTTCCGGACAGGGATTCACTGAAGCTTTCTTT.

This clonotype was seen more than once but under ten times. The chain combines TRBV28 with TRBJ2-6; a possible D gene is TRBD1 (5 bases). The CDR3 spans 18 residues. CDR1 is MDHEN and CDR2 is SYDVKM in the germline V gene. V was pared by 3 bases and J by 0 bases, with 15 bases between. The CDR3 DNA sequence: TGTGCCAGCAGTTTCGAACCCCCCAGGGCCTCTGGGGCCAACGTCCTGACTTTC. It encodes CASSFEPPRASGANVLTF.

The chain recombines TRBV7-3 with TRBJ2-2; D gene ambiguous. CDR3 length equals 16 residues. Trimming pared 2 bases from V and 2 bases from J, leaving 12 bases between. CDR1 is SGHTA and CDR2 is FQGTGA in the germline V gene. The CDR3 nucleotides are TGTGCCAGCAGCTTACAAGCGCAGGCAAACACCGGGGAGCTGTTTTTT. This codes for CASSLQAQANTGELFF. Together with reference TRBV7-3 and TRBJ2-2, the CDR3 gives the full variable domain: GAGVSQTPSNKVTEKGKYVELRCDPISGHTALYWYRQSLGQGPEFLIYFQGTGAADDSGLPNDRFFAVRPEGSVSTLKIQRTERGDSAVYLCASSLQAQANTGELFFGEGSRLTVL.

Of note for this clonotype: The junction differs from germline at one of its ends, possibly a read error. The CDR3 loop reads CGAGGSTDTQYF. CDR3 DNA: TGCGGTGCAGGGGGGAGCACAGATACGCAGTATTTT. V and J are TRBV20-1 and TRBJ2-3; tentatively, D is TRBD1 (7 bases). There are 12 residues in the CDR3. Germline V gene lookup returns CDR1 DFQATT and CDR2 SNEGSKA (reference sequence).